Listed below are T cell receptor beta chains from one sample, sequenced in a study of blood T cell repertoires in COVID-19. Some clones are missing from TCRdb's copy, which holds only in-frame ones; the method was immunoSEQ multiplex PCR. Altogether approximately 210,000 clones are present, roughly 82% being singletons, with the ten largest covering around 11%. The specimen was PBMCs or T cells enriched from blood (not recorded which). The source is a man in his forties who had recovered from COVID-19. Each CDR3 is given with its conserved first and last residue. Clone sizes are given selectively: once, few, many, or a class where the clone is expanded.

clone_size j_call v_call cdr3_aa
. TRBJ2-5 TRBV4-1 CASSQAVGGAYQETQYF
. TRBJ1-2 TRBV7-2 CASSLASGDYGYTF
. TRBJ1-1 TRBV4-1 CASSHAAKNTEAFF
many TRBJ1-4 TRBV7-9 CASSLGGPDKWEKLFF
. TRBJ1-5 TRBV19 CATSRDFSNQPQHF
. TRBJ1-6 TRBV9 CASSVDSAYNSPLHF
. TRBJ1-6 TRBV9 CASSPGQGKNSPLHF
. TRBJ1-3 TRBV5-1 CASSLGAPSGNTIYF
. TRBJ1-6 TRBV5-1 CASSQGVVGSPLHF
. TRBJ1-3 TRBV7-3 CASSPSPVTGNTIYF
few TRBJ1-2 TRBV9 CASRGTGGYYGYTF
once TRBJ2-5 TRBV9 CASSLRRGGGETQYF
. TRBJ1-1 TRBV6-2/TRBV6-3 CASSYGGQMNTEAFF
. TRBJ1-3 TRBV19 CASKQGVSGNTIYF
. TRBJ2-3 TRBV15 CATNSRGSDTQYF
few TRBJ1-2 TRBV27 CASRNGQAAYGYTF
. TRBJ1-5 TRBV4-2 CASSQDYLGNQPQHF
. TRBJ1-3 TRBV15 CATSRGDRENAGNTIYF
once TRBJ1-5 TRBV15 CATSSDRGLSGNQPQHF
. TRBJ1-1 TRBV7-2 CASSRRQGAVTEAFF
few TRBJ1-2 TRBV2 CASPDDSYYGYTF
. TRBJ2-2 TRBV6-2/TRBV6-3 CASTPPARDRGLANTGELFF
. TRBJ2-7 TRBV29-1 CRDFGQYVNEQYF
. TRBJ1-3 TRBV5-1 CASSLAAGSGNTIYF
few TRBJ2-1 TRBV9 CASSVSDRGHEQFF
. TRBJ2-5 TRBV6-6 CASSPPGQETQYF
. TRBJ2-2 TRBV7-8 CASSLVPLAGAGELFF
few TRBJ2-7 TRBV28 CASSSSSGATPFYEQYF
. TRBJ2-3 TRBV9 CASSVGGLAADTQYF
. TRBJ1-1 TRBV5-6 CASSWVPGGRTEAFF
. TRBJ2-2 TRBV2 CASTPPPPTENTGELFF
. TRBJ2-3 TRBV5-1 CASEVTSGRNTQYF
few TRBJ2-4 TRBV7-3 CASSFTGGVGGIQYF
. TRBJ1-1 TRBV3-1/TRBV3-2 CASSQDKTGSTEAFF
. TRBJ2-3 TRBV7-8 CASRTLPGGTDTQYF
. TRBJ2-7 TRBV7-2 CASRTTDSYEQYF
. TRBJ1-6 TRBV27 CASKGRSGHDNSPLHF
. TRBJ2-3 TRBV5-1 CASSLPSGSTDTQYF
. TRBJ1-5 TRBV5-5 CASSAIYRTQPQHF
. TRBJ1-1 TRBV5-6 CASSETGETEAFF
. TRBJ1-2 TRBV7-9 CASPDRGNYGYTF
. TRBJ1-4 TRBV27 CASKPRPNEKLFF
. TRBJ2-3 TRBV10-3 CAISEVGDTQYF
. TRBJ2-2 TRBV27 CASSDRDVAGELFF
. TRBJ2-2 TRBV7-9 CASRPGLAATGELFF
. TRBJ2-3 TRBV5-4 CASSLASGFSTDTQYF
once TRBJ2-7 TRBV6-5 CASTPSGTSYEQYF
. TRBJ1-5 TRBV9 CASSAGGYSNQPQHF
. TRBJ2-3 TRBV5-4 CASSLVNTGQGAGDTQYF